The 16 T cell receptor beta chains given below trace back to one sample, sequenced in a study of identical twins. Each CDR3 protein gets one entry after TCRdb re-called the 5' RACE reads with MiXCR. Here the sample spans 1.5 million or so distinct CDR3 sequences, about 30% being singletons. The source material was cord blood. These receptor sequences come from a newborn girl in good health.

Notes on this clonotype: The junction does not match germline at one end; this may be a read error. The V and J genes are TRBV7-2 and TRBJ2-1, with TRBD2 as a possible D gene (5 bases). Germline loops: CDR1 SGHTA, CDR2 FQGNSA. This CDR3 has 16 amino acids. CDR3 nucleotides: TGTGCCATCAGCTTAGCGTCACGAACACTAAACAATGAGCAGTTCTTC. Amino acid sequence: CAISLASRTLNNEQFF.

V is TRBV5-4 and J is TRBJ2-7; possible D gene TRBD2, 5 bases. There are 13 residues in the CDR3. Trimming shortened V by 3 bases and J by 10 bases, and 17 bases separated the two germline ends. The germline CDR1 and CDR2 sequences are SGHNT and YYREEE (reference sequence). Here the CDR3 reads CASSSPAGKSQYF. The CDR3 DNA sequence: TGTGCCAGCAGCTCACCCGCCGGGAAGTCCCAGTACTTC.

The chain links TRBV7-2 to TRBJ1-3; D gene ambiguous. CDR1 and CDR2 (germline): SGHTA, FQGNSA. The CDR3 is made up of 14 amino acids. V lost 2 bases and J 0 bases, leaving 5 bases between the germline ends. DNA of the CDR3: TGTGCCAGCAGCTTAAAGAGCTCTGGAAACACCATATATTTT. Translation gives CASSLKSSGNTIYF. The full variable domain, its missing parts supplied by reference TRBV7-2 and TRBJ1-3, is GAGVSQSPSNKVTEKGKDVELRCDPISGHTALYWYRQSLGQGLEFLIYFQGNSAPDKSGLPSDRFSAERTGGSVSTLTIQRTQQEDSAVYLCASSLKSSGNTIYFGEGSWLTVV.

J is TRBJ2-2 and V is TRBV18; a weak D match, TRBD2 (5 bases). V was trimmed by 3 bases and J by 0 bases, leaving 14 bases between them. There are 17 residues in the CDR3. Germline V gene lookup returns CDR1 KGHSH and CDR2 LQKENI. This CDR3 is CASSPLPALANTGELFF. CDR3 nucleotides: TGTGCCAGCTCACCTTTACCTGCACTAGCGAACACCGGGGAGCTGTTTTTT.

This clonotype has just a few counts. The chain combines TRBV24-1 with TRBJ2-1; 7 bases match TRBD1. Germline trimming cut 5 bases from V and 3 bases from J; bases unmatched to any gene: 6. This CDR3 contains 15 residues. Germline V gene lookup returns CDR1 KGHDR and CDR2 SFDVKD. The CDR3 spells CATSGDRQGYNEQFF. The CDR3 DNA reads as TGTGCCACCAGTGGCGATAGACAGGGCTACAATGAGCAGTTCTTC.

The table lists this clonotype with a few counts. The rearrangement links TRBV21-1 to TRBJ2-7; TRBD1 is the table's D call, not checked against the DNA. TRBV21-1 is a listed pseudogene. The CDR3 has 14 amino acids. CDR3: CASSPRDGLYEQYF. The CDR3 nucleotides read TGTGCCAGCAGCCCCCGGGACGGCCTCTACGAGCAGTACTTC.

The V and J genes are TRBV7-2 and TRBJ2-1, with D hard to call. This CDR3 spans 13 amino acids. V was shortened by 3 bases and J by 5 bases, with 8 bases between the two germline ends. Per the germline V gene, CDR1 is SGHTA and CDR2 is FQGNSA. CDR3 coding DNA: TGTGCCAGCAGCTTTTGGGTAAACAATGAGCAGTTCTTC. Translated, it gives CASSFWVNNEQFF.

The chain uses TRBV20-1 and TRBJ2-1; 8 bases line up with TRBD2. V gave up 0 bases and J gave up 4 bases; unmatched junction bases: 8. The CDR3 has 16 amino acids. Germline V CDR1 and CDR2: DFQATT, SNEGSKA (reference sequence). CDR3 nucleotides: TGCAGTGCTAGAGAGGTAGCGGGGCTAATTTACAATGAGCAGTTCTTC. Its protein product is CSAREVAGLIYNEQFF.

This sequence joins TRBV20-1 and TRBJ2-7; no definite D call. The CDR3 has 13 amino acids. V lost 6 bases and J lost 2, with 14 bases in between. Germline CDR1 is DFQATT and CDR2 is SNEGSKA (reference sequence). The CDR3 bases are TGCAGTGCCCGTTACGGACGGACCTACGAGCAGTACTTC. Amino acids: CSARYGRTYEQYF.

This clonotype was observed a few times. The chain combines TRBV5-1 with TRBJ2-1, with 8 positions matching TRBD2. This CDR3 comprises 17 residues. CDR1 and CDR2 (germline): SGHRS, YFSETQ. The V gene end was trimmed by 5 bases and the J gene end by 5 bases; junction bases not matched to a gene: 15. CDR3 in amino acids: CASSYFSGTRWDNEQFF. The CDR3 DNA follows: TGCGCCAGCAGTTACTTTTCCGGGACTAGATGGGACAATGAGCAGTTCTTC.

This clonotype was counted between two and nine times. CDR3 sequence (DNA): TGTGCCAGCAGGGACGACAGGGGACGGGGGGGCTACACCTTC. It codes for CASRDDRGRGGYTF. This rearrangement joins TRBV2 to TRBJ1-2; 8 positions agree with TRBD1. CDR3 length equals 14 residues. The V segment lost 6 bases and the J segment 8 bases; nucleotides outside the gene matches: 11. Germline assignment: CDR1 SNHLY and CDR2 FYNNEI.

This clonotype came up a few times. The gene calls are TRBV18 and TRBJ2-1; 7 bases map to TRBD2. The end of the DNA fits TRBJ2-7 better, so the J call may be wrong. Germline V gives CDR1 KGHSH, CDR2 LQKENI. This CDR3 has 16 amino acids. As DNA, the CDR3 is TGTGCCAGCTCACCACGGCGGACTAGGCAATACAATGAGCAGTACTTC. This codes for CASSPRRTRQYNEQYF.

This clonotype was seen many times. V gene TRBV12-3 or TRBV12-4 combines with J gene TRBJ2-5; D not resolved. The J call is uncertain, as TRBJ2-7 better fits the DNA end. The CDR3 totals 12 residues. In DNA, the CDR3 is TGTGCCAGCAGTTTATCGGGCAACGAGCAGTACTTC. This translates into CASSLSGNEQYF.

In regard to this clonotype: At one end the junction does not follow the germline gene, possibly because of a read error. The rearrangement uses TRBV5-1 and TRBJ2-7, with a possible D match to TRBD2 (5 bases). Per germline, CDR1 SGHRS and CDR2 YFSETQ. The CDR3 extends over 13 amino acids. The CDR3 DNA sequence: TGCGCCAGCAGCTTGCTCGCCGACTACGAGCGGTACTTC. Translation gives CASSLLADYERYF.

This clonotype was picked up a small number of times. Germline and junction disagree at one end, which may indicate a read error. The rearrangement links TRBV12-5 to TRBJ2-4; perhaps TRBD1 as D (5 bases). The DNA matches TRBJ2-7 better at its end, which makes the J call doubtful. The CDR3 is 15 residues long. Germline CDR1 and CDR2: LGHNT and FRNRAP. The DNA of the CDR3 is TGTGCTAGTGGTTTGGTACTGGGGCCCTCCCACGAGCAGTACTTC. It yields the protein CASGLVLGPSHEQYF.

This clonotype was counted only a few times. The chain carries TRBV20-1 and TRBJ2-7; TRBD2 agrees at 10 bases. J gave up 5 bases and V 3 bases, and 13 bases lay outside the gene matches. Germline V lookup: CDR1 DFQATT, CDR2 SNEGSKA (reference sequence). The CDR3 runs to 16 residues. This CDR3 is CSASSVSGGGLNEQYF. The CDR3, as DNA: TGCAGTGCTAGCAGCGTAAGCGGGGGGGGTTTAAACGAGCAGTACTTC.